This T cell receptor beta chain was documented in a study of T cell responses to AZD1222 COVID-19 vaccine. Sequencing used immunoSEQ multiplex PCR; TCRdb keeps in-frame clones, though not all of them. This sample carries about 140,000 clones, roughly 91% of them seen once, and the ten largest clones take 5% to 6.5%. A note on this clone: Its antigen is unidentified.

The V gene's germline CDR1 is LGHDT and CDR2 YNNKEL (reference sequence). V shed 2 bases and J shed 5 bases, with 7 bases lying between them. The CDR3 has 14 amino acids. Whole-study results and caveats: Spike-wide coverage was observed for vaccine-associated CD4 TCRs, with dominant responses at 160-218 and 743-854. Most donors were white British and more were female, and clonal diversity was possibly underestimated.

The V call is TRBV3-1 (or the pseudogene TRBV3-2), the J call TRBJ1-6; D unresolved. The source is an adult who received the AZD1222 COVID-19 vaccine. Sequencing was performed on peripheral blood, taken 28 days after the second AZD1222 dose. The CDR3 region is CASSQSEDNSPLHF. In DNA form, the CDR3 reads TGTGCCAGCAGCCAATCGGAGGATAATTCACCCCTCCACTTT.